A selection of T cell receptor beta chains follows, all from one sample in a study of T cell repertoires in cytomegalovirus infection. TCRdb re-called the reads with MiXCR, one entry per CDR3 protein. This sample has under 800,000 distinct CDR3 sequences, with approximately 24% found just once. What was sequenced was CD8+ T cells from PBMCs. The receptors stem from a human donor in good health (CMV status not recorded). Some clones in this sample may be carry-over from other donors' samples. Both conserved end residues are part of each CDR3. Fields, in order: clone size, V gene, D gene, J gene, CDR3 DNA, CDR3 protein. The D gene is left open where the match is weak. Where a row states a size, it is once, few, many or the class of an expanded clone; other rows omit it.

>few|TRBV20-1|NA|TRBJ1-1
TGCAGTGCCCTCCGGGGGGGCCGCACTGAAGCTTTCTTT
CSALRGGRTEAFF
>few|TRBV4-3|TRBD1|TRBJ2-1
TGCGCCAGCAGCCCCTATAGAGACAGGGGTCTCCATGAGCAGTTCTTC
CASSPYRDRGLHEQFF
>NA|TRBV7-6|NA|TRBJ2-3
TGTGCCAGCAGCTCTCCCATGGGACGGGACACAGATACGCAGTATTTT
CASSSPMGRDTDTQYF
>few|TRBV11-3|TRBD2|TRBJ2-3
TGTGCCAGCAGCTTTAACGGGGGGGCCAGGGAGCAGTATTTT
CASSFNGGAREQYF
>few|TRBV2|NA|TRBJ2-1
TGTGCCAGCAGTGAAGAAATGCGATACGAGCAGTTCTTC
CASSEEMRYEQFF
>many|TRBV7-6|TRBD1|TRBJ2-7
TGTGCCAGCAGCTTTGGGACAGGGATCGAGCAGTACTTC
CASSFGTGIEQYF
>NA|TRBV24-1|TRBD1|TRBJ2-1
TGTGCCACCAGTGATCCGCAGGGGGAATACAATGAGCAGTTCTTC
CATSDPQGEYNEQFF
>NA|TRBV4-1|NA|TRBJ1-4
TGTGCCAGCAGCCCCCAGCGTGGGACTAATGAAAAACTGTTTTTT
CASSPQRGTNEKLFF
>NA|TRBV9|TRBD1|TRBJ2-6
TGTGCCAGCAGCGTAGCCCGGACAGGGAACTCTGGGGCCAACGCCCTGACTTTC
CASSVARTGNSGANALTF
>few|TRBV12-3/TRBV12-4|NA|TRBJ2-3
TGTGCCAGCAGTTTTAGCCGATCCACAGATACGCAGTATTTT
CASSFSRSTDTQYF
>NA|TRBV29-1|NA|TRBJ2-7
TGCAGCGTTGAATCTAGCATTGGTTACGAGCAGTACTTC
CSVESSIGYEQYF
>NA|TRBV14|TRBD1|TRBJ1-1
TGTGCCAGCAGCTTCAGACAGGGGGCGTTTATTGAAGCTTTCTTT
CASSFRQGAFIEAFF
>many|TRBV7-6|NA|TRBJ1-1
TGTGCCAGCAGCTTATCGGGGGCCCCCACCTTGAACACTGAAGCTTTCTTT
CASSLSGAPTLNTEAFF
>NA|TRBV27|NA|TRBJ2-2
TGTGCCAGCAGTTTAACGCCGGCAGGGGCGGGTACCGGGGAGCTGTTTTTT
CASSLTPAGAGTGELFF
>few|TRBV6-6|NA|TRBJ1-2
TGTGCCAGCAGTCGCGGTATAGCTAACTATGGCTACACCTTC
CASSRGIANYGYTF
>few|TRBV7-2|TRBD1|TRBJ2-1
TGTGCCAGCAGCTTAGGAAGACAGGGATGGGAGCAGTTCTTC
CASSLGRQGWEQFF
>few|TRBV28|NA|TRBJ2-3
TGTGCCAGCACCGTCGACAGGATGCGGGTAGATACGCAGTATTTT
CASTVDRMRVDTQYF